This T cell receptor beta chain appears in the sequencing data of a study of shared clonotypes between healthy human individuals. Study observations and caveats: Across subsets, estimated richness was generally greater for naive than for memory populations.

The method was immunoSEQ multiplex PCR; TCRdb's version includes in-frame clones alone and lacks a portion of them. The data contain around 610,000 clones, approximately 96% of them seen just once; the ten biggest clones take up about 0.12%. Positive CCR7 selection of CD45RO-negative cells yielded the naive CD8 cells, and terminally differentiated effector memory CD45RA+ cells were excluded. To note about this clone: The antigen remains unidentified. The same CDR3 also results from other DNA sequences found in this sample.

This CDR3 comprises 13 residues. Trimming took 0 bases from V and 5 from J, leaving 7 bases between them. CDR1 and CDR2 (germline): MGHRA, YSYEKL. V usage is TRBV4-1 and J usage is TRBJ2-5, with D perhaps matching TRBD2 (5 bases). The sequence came from a woman in her twenties or thirties in good health. Input material: naive CD8+ T cells sorted from blood. The CDR3 DNA follows: TGCGCCAGCAGCCAAGATAGCGAGGAGACCCAGTACTTC. It specifies CASSQDSEETQYF.